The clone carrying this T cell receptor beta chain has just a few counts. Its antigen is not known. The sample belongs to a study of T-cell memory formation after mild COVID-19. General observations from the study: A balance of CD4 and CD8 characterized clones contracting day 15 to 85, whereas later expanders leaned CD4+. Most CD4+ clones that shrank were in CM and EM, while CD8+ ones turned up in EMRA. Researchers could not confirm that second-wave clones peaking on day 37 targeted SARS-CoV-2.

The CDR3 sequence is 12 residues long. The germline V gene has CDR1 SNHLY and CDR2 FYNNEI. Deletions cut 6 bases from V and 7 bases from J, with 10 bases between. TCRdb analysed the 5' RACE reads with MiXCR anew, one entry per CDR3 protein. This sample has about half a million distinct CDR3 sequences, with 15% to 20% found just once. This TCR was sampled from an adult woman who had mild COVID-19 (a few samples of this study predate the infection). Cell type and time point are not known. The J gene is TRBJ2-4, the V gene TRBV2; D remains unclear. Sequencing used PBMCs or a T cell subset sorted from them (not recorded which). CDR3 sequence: CASSAALNIQYF. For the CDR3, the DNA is TGTGCCAGCAGCGCGGCCCTGAACATTCAGTACTTC. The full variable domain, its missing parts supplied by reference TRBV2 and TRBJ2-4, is EPEVTQTPSHQVTQMGQEVILRCVPISNHLYFYWYRQILGQKVEFLVSFYNNEISEKSEIFDDQFSVERPDGSNFTLKIRSTKLEDSAMYFCASSAALNIQYFGAGTRLSVL.